This TCR beta chain is drawn from a study of Ad26.COV2.S vaccination and SARS-CoV-2 variants (dated by TCRdb to the early 2020s). Study-wide context: Vaccine-arm donors were drawn from COV1001, a multicentre, randomized, double-blind, placebo-controlled phase I-IIa trial of Ad26.COV2.S in healthy adults. Dosing of Ad26.COV2.S was intramuscular, at either 5x10^10 or 1x10^11 viral particles, delivered as one shot or as two shots spaced 56 days apart. Sequencing of the TCRbeta repertoire served to evaluate the specificity and breadth of SARS-CoV-2-reactive T cell receptors following Ad26.COV2.S vaccination. A total of around 32 samples were included in the TCR-sequenced set, comprising about 20 Ad26.COV2.S vaccine recipients, 5 placebo recipients and 8 SARS-CoV-2 convalescent individuals. Participants in the trial were split at random into five groups of five each, receiving low-dose or high-dose Ad26.COV2.S once or twice, or else placebo on both occasions. Investigators remained blinded to trial group allocation during experiments and outcome assessment. General study outcomes and caveats: Non-spike TCR breadth was comparable between vaccine and placebo recipients, consistent with the vaccine containing only spike. The authors noted that the TCR breadth and depth analyses may have underestimated total T cell responses. Higher spike-specific TCR breadth was observed in Ad26.COV2.S recipients than in placebo recipients (P = 0.0014). After vaccination, substantial breadth of spike-specific CD8+ and CD4+ T cell responses was reported. Comparing responses between vaccine doses or regimens was not something the study was powered to do.

With regard to this clone: Its binding antigen is unknown. No base-level quality is on record; no much larger clone is a single base apart.

The treatment or condition label, as the study defines it: some 19 received Ad26.COV2.S at low or high dose, single or two shots; about five received placebo; per-sample allocation not given. Repertoires of vaccine and placebo recipients were sequenced from samples collected on day 63 after the first injection. Cohort 1b enrolled about two dozen adults aged 18-55 years at a single site in Boston, USA, between 29 July and 7 August 2020. As a vaccine, Ad26.COV2.S was a replication-incompetent adenovirus type 26 vector that expressed a prefusion-stabilized SARS-CoV-2 spike protein derived from the original Wuhan strain. The immunoSEQ Assay was the method used to sequence TCRbeta CDR3 regions. After extraction, genomic DNA underwent amplification by bias-controlled multiplex PCR, followed by high-throughput sequencing. In the original analysis: To quantify the absolute abundance of every unique TCRbeta CDR3 region, sequences were collapsed and filtered. T cell fraction was estimated by normalization of TCRbeta template counts to usable DNA, with usable DNA being measured through amplification of reference genes present in all nucleated cells. Repertoire TCRs were annotated as SARS-CoV-2-specific when V gene, CDR3 amino acid sequence and J gene were exactly matched to a known reactive TCR set. The reference SARS-CoV-2 TCR set was derived from MIRA and filtered for enrichment in COVID-19-positive ImmuneCODE repertoires, a step that removed public or cross-reactive TCRs. Using the MIRA antigens, annotated TCRs were further analysed by specific ORF or by position within an ORF. Breadth was defined as annotated unique rearrangements over total unique productive rearrangements; depth was the summed frequency of those rearrangements. Two-sided Wilcoxon rank-sum tests were applied when comparing TCR breadth between groups. The immuneACCESS repertoire file appears here via TCRdb, limited to in-frame rearrangements. These files lack a portion of the clones; in checked studies, under half of the deficit traces to unresolved V genes, and the cause of the others is not known. D and trimming come from the DNA, and the V and J calls and clone size come from that table. The sample yields nearly 400,000 clones; around nine tenths were counted once. The top ten hold approximately 1.9% of the sample.

Source: peripheral blood, taken in a trial of Ad26.COV2.S vaccine versus placebo. The source of this sequence is a person between 18 and 65 years old who received the Ad26.COV2.S COVID-19 vaccine or a placebo.

The nucleotides read TGTGCCAGCAGCAAGGGACAGCAAGAGACCCAGTACTTC. Translated, it gives CASSKGQQETQYF. The chain couples TRBV13 to TRBJ2-5; 7 of the junction bases match TRBD1. The CDR3 holds 13 amino acids from the cysteine to the phenylalanine. The sequence is cut down to CDR3 DNA, 39 bases in frame from base 1. Germline trimming: 5 bases from V, 2 bases from J; junction bases outside gene matches: 2. The CDR1 and CDR2 encoded by the germline V gene (reference sequence) are PRHDT and FYEKMQ.